The next 30 T cell receptor beta chains were all read from a single sample in a study of blood T cell repertoires in COVID-19. TCRdb keeps only in-frame clones here, not all; method: immunoSEQ multiplex PCR. In the table there are around 230,000 clones, about 80% of which are singletons. Sequences were obtained from peripheral blood. These receptors were collected from a woman aged 40 to 50 with active or convalescent COVID-19.

The rearrangement links TRBV7-3 to TRBJ2-1, with D possibly matching TRBD1 (6 bases). The CDR3 has 14 residues. Between the trimmed V and J ends, which lost 4 bases and 3 bases, there was a span of 10 bases. The germline V gene has CDR1 SGHTA and CDR2 FQGTGA. As DNA, the CDR3 is TGTGCCAGCAGCTCCCGGGACAACTACAATGAGCAGTTCTTC. As protein: CASSSRDNYNEQFF.

The gene calls are TRBV18 and TRBJ1-3, with D maybe TRBD1 (5 bases). The CDR3 spans 17 residues. Trimming removed 0 bases at V and 1 base at J, with 13 bases between. The germline V gene has CDR1 KGHSH and CDR2 LQKENI. The CDR3 DNA is TGTGCCAGCTCACCACCGATGGCAGGGATGTCTGGAAACACCATATATTTT. It is translated as CASSPPMAGMSGNTIYF.

The chain uses TRBV4-2 and TRBJ2-7; 13 positions agree with TRBD2. There are 15 residues in the CDR3. The germline gives CDR1 LGHNA, CDR2 YNFKEQ. With V trimmed by 1 base and J by 7 bases, 4 bases remained unmatched. CDR3 sequence reads: CASSQGLAGGWEQYF. CDR3 bases: TGTGCCAGCAGCCAAGGACTAGCGGGAGGTTGGGAGCAGTACTTC.

The chain is built from TRBV30 and TRBJ1-2; 10 nucleotides agree with TRBD1. The ends lost 1 base at V and 14 bases at J; junction bases unmatched: 7. CDR1 and CDR2 (germline): GTSNPN, SVGIG (reference sequence). The CDR3 contains 12 residues. CDR3 region: CAWSAHGTGETF. The CDR3 DNA sequence: TGTGCCTGGAGTGCTCATGGGACAGGGGAAACCTTC.

The chain is built from TRBV11-3 and TRBJ1-1; D unclear. The V gene's germline CDR1 is SGHNT and CDR2 YENEEA. The CDR3 runs 14 residues. V lost 6 bases, J lost 3 bases, and 14 bases lay in between. CDR3: CASRREGADTEAFF. CDR3 DNA sequence: TGTGCCAGCAGACGGGAGGGTGCGGACACTGAAGCTTTCTTT.

CDR3 sequence (DNA): TGTGCCAGCAGCTTACCGGGAGGAAACTCTGGAAACACCATATATTTT. Translating it yields CASSLPGGNSGNTIYF. The chain recombines TRBV13 with TRBJ1-3; D not resolved. Trimming removed 2 bases from V and 0 bases from J, with 11 bases in between. The CDR3 has 16 residues. CDR1 and CDR2 from the germline V gene are PRHDT and FYEKMQ (reference sequence).

The CDR3 DNA sequence: TGTGCCAGCAGCCCCGCACGCGGGGATGGCTACACCTTC. Amino acids: CASSPARGDGYTF. The chain carries TRBV7-9 and TRBJ1-2, with D uncertain. CDR1 is SEHNR, CDR2 FQNEAQ, per germline (reference sequence). Trimming cost V 5 bases and J 6 bases, with 13 bases left between them. This CDR3 comprises 13 residues. Variable domain in full (rest from reference TRBV7-9 and TRBJ1-2): DTGVSQNPRHKITKRGQNVTFRCDPISEHNRLYWYRQTLGQGPEFLTYFQNEAQLEKSRLLSDRFSAERPKGSFSTLEIQRTEQGDSAMYLCASSPARGDGYTFGSGTRLTVV.

This clone came up a few times. V and J are TRBV29-1 and TRBJ1-5; D may be TRBD1 (6 bases). CDR3 length: 15 residues. The V and J ends lost 6 bases and 0 bases respectively, with 15 bases between them. Germline CDR1 is SQVTM and CDR2 is ANQGSEA. DNA of the CDR3: TGCAGCGTCTCAACGGACAGTCGTAGCAATCAGCCCCAGCATTTT. Translated: CSVSTDSRSNQPQHF. Looking up the rest from reference TRBV29-1 and TRBJ1-5 gives the full variable domain: SAVISQKPSRDICQRGTSLTIQCQVDSQVTMMFWYRQQPGQSLTLIATANQGSEATYESGFVIDKFPISRPNLTFSTLTVSNMSPEDSSIYLCSVSTDSRSNQPQHFGDGTRLSIL.

V usage is TRBV2 and J usage is TRBJ2-4; TRBD1 matches 9 bases. In germline, CDR1 is SNHLY, CDR2 FYNNEI. V was pared by 4 bases and J by 11 bases, with 12 bases of the junction left unmatched. This CDR3 contains 15 residues. The CDR3 nucleotides are TGTGCCAGCAGTGGAGATGGACAGGGGAAGTTTGTTCAGTACTTC. This encodes CASSGDGQGKFVQYF.

This clone has only one observation. The rearrangement uses TRBV2 and TRBJ2-3; D not certain. Germline values: CDR1 SNHLY, CDR2 FYNNEI. The germline V and J ends were trimmed by 5 bases and 1 base, with 10 bases remaining between them. There are 14 residues in the CDR3. This CDR3 reads CASSPQTGTDTQYF. The CDR3 DNA sequence: TGTGCCAGCAGTCCTCAGACTGGCACAGATACGCAGTATTTT.

The chain has TRBV10-3 and TRBJ2-7; D gene uncertain. This CDR3 comprises 12 residues. Between the trimmed V and J ends, which lost 8 bases and 4 bases, there was a span of 12 bases. Looked up from germline, CDR1 is ENHRY and CDR2 is SYGVKD. The CDR3 bases are TGTGCCATCGCCAAATCGAGTTACGAGCAGTACTTC. Protein sequence: CAIAKSSYEQYF.

The V call is TRBV19, the J call TRBJ2-1; 11 bases are a match to TRBD2. Unmatched junction bases numbered 4, after V lost 4 bases and J lost 8 bases. The CDR3 runs 14 residues. Germline loops: CDR1 LNHDA, CDR2 SQIVND (reference sequence). The CDR3 nucleotides are TGTGCCAGTAGTACGACTAGCGGGATTGATGAGCAGTTCTTC. Protein product: CASSTTSGIDEQFF.

V is TRBV5-1 and J is TRBJ2-7, with 8 bases aligning to TRBD1. The CDR3 is made up of 16 amino acids. Germline V CDR1 and CDR2: SGHRS, YFSETQ. After removal of 1 base from V and 3 bases from J, the junction contained 9 bases not matched to a gene. The CDR3 sequence: CASSLLPGQENYEQYF. The DNA for the CDR3 is TGCGCCAGCAGCTTGCTCCCGGGACAGGAGAACTACGAGCAGTACTTC.

V usage is TRBV7-3 and J usage is TRBJ2-5; D might be TRBD1 (5 bases). Deletions cut 3 bases from V and 2 bases from J, with 13 bases between. Germline V gene sequence: CDR1 SGHTA, CDR2 FQGTGA. This CDR3 has 15 residues. The CDR3 reads CASSFLGAEQETQYF. CDR3 DNA sequence: TGTGCCAGCAGCTTCCTAGGGGCAGAACAAGAGACCCAGTACTTC.

This clone was counted once. The V gene is TRBV2, the J gene TRBJ2-3, with 9 bases matching TRBD2. This CDR3 contains 16 residues. J was trimmed by 3 bases and V by 5 bases; bases with no gene match: 9. From germline, CDR1 is SNHLY and CDR2 FYNNEI. The CDR3 protein is CASSWGLARSTDTQYF. Here the CDR3 DNA reads TGTGCCAGCAGTTGGGGACTAGCCCGTAGTACAGATACGCAGTATTTT.

The genes are TRBV19 and TRBJ1-5; 8 bases align to TRBD1. The V segment lost 5 bases and the J segment 2 bases; nucleotides outside the gene matches: 8. From germline, CDR1 is LNHDA and CDR2 SQIVND (reference sequence). There are 16 residues in the CDR3. CDR3 loop: CASSPRPGQGNQPQHF. The CDR3 DNA is TGTGCCAGTAGTCCCCGCCCGGGACAGGGCAATCAGCCCCAGCATTTT. Filled out from reference TRBV19 and TRBJ1-5, the complete variable domain reads DGGITQSPKYLFRKEGQNVTLSCEQNLNHDAMYWYRQDPGQGLRLIYYSQIVNDFQKGDIAEGYSVSREKKESFPLTVTSAQKNPTAFYLCASSPRPGQGNQPQHFGDGTRLSIL.

The V call is TRBV5-1, the J call TRBJ2-7; 9 bases match TRBD2. Losses at the gene ends were 2 bases for V and 2 bases for J; bases not matched to a gene: 5. From germline, CDR1 is SGHRS and CDR2 YFSETQ. This CDR3 region has 15 residues. The CDR3 loop reads CASSFTTSGAYEQYF. In DNA form, the CDR3 reads TGCGCCAGCAGCTTCACGACTAGCGGAGCCTACGAGCAGTACTTC.

The chain recombines TRBV3-1 (or the pseudogene TRBV3-2) with TRBJ2-1; 16 bases align to TRBD2. The CDR3 spans 18 residues. Germline-derived CDR1 and CDR2 are LGHDT and YNNKEL (reference sequence). V lost 2 bases, J lost 6 bases, and 7 bases stayed unmatched. CDR3 in DNA: TGTGCCAGCAGCCAAAGTTTTGGGACTAGCGGGGGGGCCAATGAGCAGTTCTTC. Amino acid sequence: CASSQSFGTSGGANEQFF.

DNA of the CDR3: TGTGCCAGCTCACCTGAGCGCACCTACGAGCAGTACTTC. This gives the protein CASSPERTYEQYF. The rearrangement uses TRBV18 and TRBJ2-7; D uncertain. This CDR3 spans 13 amino acids. Trimming stripped 3 bases from V and 2 bases from J, with 8 bases between. CDR1 and CDR2 (germline): KGHSH, LQKENI.

J is TRBJ2-2 and V is TRBV5-4; perhaps TRBD2 as D (5 bases). The CDR3 length is 16 residues. In germline, CDR1 is SGHNT, CDR2 YYREEE (reference sequence). V shed 2 bases and J shed 0 bases, with 11 bases lying between them. For the CDR3, the DNA is TGTGCCAGCAGCTTTAAAGGGAGTCCGAACACCGGGGAGCTGTTTTTT. This translates into CASSFKGSPNTGELFF.

The chain employs TRBV24-1 and TRBJ1-5; D may be TRBD1 (6 bases). There are 16 residues in the CDR3. Germline assignment: CDR1 KGHDR and CDR2 SFDVKD. V dropped 4 bases and J dropped 0 bases, with 12 bases sitting between them. CDR3 loop: CATSDKDSYSNQPQHF. In DNA form, the CDR3 reads TGTGCCACCAGTGACAAGGACAGTTATAGCAATCAGCCCCAGCATTTT.

The CDR3 nucleotides read TGTGCCAGTAGTGCGGACAGAGACACTGAAGCTTTCTTT. Translated: CASSADRDTEAFF. The chain uses TRBV19 and TRBJ1-1; the D gene is possibly TRBD1 (6 bases). CDR1 and CDR2 (germline): LNHDA, SQIVND (reference sequence). The germline V and J ends were trimmed by 5 bases and 3 bases, with 10 bases remaining between them. The CDR3 has 13 amino acids.

V gene TRBV5-4 combines with J gene TRBJ2-1, with TRBD2 matching 16 bases. This CDR3 contains 17 residues. Trimming removed 4 bases from V and 2 bases from J; junction bases left unmatched: 3. Looked up from germline, CDR1 is SGHNT and CDR2 is YYREEE (reference sequence). The CDR3 nucleotides read TGTGCCAGCAGCCAGGGACTAGCGGGAGGGCCCTACAATGAGCAGTTCTTC. Translation: CASSQGLAGGPYNEQFF.

This chain uses TRBV29-1 with TRBJ2-7; D is possibly TRBD2 (5 bases). The V end was cut by 0 bases, the J end by 5 bases, with 11 bases between. In germline, CDR1 is SQVTM, CDR2 ANQGSEA. The length of the CDR3 is 13 residues. The CDR3 spells CSVEDTVSDEQYF. The DNA for the CDR3 is TGCAGCGTTGAAGATACAGTTAGCGACGAGCAGTACTTC.

The gene calls are TRBV5-4 and TRBJ2-1; TRBD2 is a possible D gene (5 bases). There are 13 residues in the CDR3. V was pared by 4 bases and J by 7 bases, with 12 bases between. Germline CDR1 and CDR2: SGHNT and YYREEE (reference sequence). CDR3 sequence (DNA): TGTGCCAGCAGCGAGGGCCTAGATAATGAGCAGTTCTTC. This codes for CASSEGLDNEQFF.

V usage is TRBV10-3 and J usage is TRBJ2-1; maybe TRBD1 (6 bases). This CDR3 region has 14 residues. Germline CDR1 ENHRY, CDR2 SYGVKD. Trimming pared 5 bases from V and 7 bases from J, leaving 15 bases between. CDR3 residues: CAISPGVSGNEQFF. The CDR3 region has the DNA TGTGCCATCAGTCCAGGGGTATCGGGGAATGAGCAGTTCTTC.

The chain joins TRBV20-1 to TRBJ1-2; weak D call: TRBD1 (5 bases). Germline V gene sequence: CDR1 DFQATT, CDR2 SNEGSKA (reference sequence). This CDR3 has 11 residues. The V and J ends lost 2 bases and 8 bases respectively, with 9 bases between them. CDR3 sequence: CSARQGGGYTF. DNA of the CDR3: TGCAGTGCTAGACAGGGTGGGGGCTACACCTTC.

In its sample, this clone was seen once. The chain is built from TRBV12-3 or TRBV12-4 and TRBJ2-1; D is uncertain. The CDR3 has 13 amino acids. V lost 5 bases, J lost 2 bases, and 7 bases lay in between. The CDR3 DNA follows: TGTGCCAGCAGTCCCCGTCCCTACAATGAGCAGTTCTTC. Residues: CASSPRPYNEQFF.

V gene TRBV5-1 combines with J gene TRBJ1-1; D possibly corresponds to TRBD1 (5 bases). The CDR3 totals 16 residues. Between the trimmed V and J ends, which lost 0 bases and 1 base, there was a span of 13 bases. The germline V gene encodes CDR1 SGHRS and CDR2 YFSETQ. In DNA, the CDR3 is TGCGCCAGCAGCTTGGAAGCAGGGTGGACGAACACTGAAGCTTTCTTT. The encoded protein is CASSLEAGWTNTEAFF.

The rearrangement uses TRBV30 and TRBJ1-6; D is unclear. V was shortened by 6 bases and J by 4 bases, with 19 bases between the two germline ends. This CDR3 is 16 amino acids long. The germline V gene has CDR1 GTSNPN and CDR2 SVGIG (reference sequence). CDR3 coding DNA: TGTGCCTGTTTTCCAGAACACCATCCTTATAATTCACCCCTCCACTTT. Protein sequence: CACFPEHHPYNSPLHF. Drawing the rest from reference TRBV30 and TRBJ1-6, the complete variable domain is SQTIHQWPATLVQPVGSPLSLECTVEGTSNPNLYWYRQAAGRGLQLLFYSVGIGQISSEVPQNLSASRPQDRQFILSSKKLLLSDSGFYLCACFPEHHPYNSPLHFGNGTRLTVT.